This T cell receptor (beta chain) was sequenced during a study of blood T cells in healthy people across ages. The CDR3 length is 15 residues. CDR1 and CDR2 from the germline V gene are SEHNR and FQNEAQ (reference sequence). V was clipped by 4 bases and J by 1 base, with 11 bases between them. A second PCR of 7 to 11 cycles used a sample-barcoded 5' primer and a J-beta primer mix. TCRdb re-called the 5' RACE reads through MiXCR, storing one row per CDR3 protein. Of fewer than 950,000 distinct CDR3 sequences in the sample, 50% to 65% are singletons; the top ten hold around 41%. This clonotype was observed once.

This sequence was found in a man aged 80 or over in good health. Sequenced input: blood. The chain uses TRBV7-9 and TRBJ2-4; a weak D match, TRBD1 (5 bases). CDR3 residues: CASSWTREAKNIQYF. As DNA, the CDR3 is TGTGCCAGCAGCTGGACAAGAGAGGCCAAAAACATTCAGTACTTC.